This TCR beta chain is from a study of T cell responses to AZD1222 COVID-19 vaccine. This CDR3 region has 13 residues. Germline V gives CDR1 SQVTM, CDR2 ANQGSEA. Trimming took off 4 bases at V and 2 bases at J, with 9 bases between the two ends. The repertoire was sequenced with immunoSEQ multiplex PCR; TCRdb's copy has only in-frame clones and lacks some. The sample carries about 59,000 clones, about 88% recorded once. Comment on this clone: Its antigen remains unidentified.

Study results and caveats: Only a handful of AZD1222 recipients were seropositive at baseline. Repertoire collection took place solely once the T cell response had peaked.

Specimen: peripheral blood, collected 28 days after the second AZD1222 dose. This chain connects TRBV29-1 to TRBJ2-1; tentative D call: TRBD1 (5 bases). This TCR came from an adult who received the AZD1222 COVID-19 vaccine. CDR3 sequence: CSVAQVTYNEQFF. Here the CDR3 DNA reads TGCAGCGTTGCACAGGTTACCTACAATGAGCAGTTCTTC.